Each of the 25 T cell receptor beta chains below was sequenced from the same sample in a study of T cells in localized non-small cell lung cancer. Generated by immunoSEQ multiplex PCR, the TCRdb table keeps only in-frame clones and is missing some. The table records around 140,000 clones, roughly 90% of them present only once. Here the sequenced sample was peripheral blood, taken before any cancer treatment. These TCRs come from a female donor at least 60 years old with stage I lung adenocarcinoma.

The rearrangement uses TRBV30 and TRBJ2-1; 11 nucleotides agree with TRBD2. CDR1 and CDR2 from the germline V gene are GTSNPN and SVGIG (reference sequence). V lost 0 bases to trimming and J lost 5 bases; unmatched junction nucleotides: 3. This CDR3 comprises 15 residues. The CDR3 nucleotides are TGTGCCTGGAGTGTTAGCGGGAGGGCCAACAATGAGCAGTTCTTC. It encodes CAWSVSGRANNEQFF.

The rearrangement links TRBV18 to TRBJ2-1, with a possible D match to TRBD2 (5 bases). Per the germline V gene, CDR1 is KGHSH and CDR2 is LQKENI. The ends were cut back, 6 bases at V and 6 bases at J, with 18 bases in the middle. This CDR3 region has 15 residues. The CDR3 nucleotides read TGTGCCAGCTCGGGCGGACGGGATCTAACCAATGAGCAGTTCTTC. Its protein product is CASSGGRDLTNEQFF.

The gene calls are TRBV28 and TRBJ1-3; TRBD1 agrees at 7 bases. The junction had 11 bases not matched to a gene; V was cut back by 6 bases and J by 6 bases. The CDR3 totals 15 residues. Germline V lookup: CDR1 MDHEN, CDR2 SYDVKM. The CDR3 bases are TGTGCCAGCAGCCTCCCAGGGGGACCCGAAAACACCATATATTTT. Translation gives CASSLPGGPENTIYF.

The chain recombines TRBV11-2 with TRBJ1-1; D ambiguous. V gave up 6 bases and J gave up 13 bases, with 27 bases separating them. This CDR3 has 15 amino acids. In germline, CDR1 is SGHAT, CDR2 FQNNGV. CDR3 DNA: TGTGCCAGCAGACCGATACCCGACTCTTTTGGGAGCATTTTCTTT. Amino acids: CASRPIPDSFGSIFF.

The chain recombines TRBV11-2 with TRBJ2-7; 7 bases match TRBD1. V shed 5 bases and J 0 bases; nucleotides not matched to a gene: 7. The CDR3 totals 15 residues. Germline CDR1 and CDR2: SGHAT and FQNNGV. CDR3 sequence reads: CASSTGQVVSYEQYF. CDR3 in DNA: TGTGCCAGCAGCACCGGACAGGTCGTCTCCTACGAGCAGTACTTC. Full variable domain (outside the CDR3, taken from reference TRBV11-2 and TRBJ2-7): EAGVAQSPRYKIIEKRQSVAFWCNPISGHATLYWYQQILGQGPKLLIQFQNNGVVDDSQLPKDRFSAERLKGVDSTLKIQPAKLEDSAVYLCASSTGQVVSYEQYFGPGTRLTVT.

The chain joins TRBV5-4 to TRBJ2-2; TRBD2 agrees at 11 bases. Trimming cost V 4 bases and J 6 bases; bases outside gene matches: 8. Germline V gene lookup returns CDR1 SGHNT and CDR2 YYREEE (reference sequence). The CDR3 totals 16 residues. The CDR3 is CASSATSGTLPGELFF. As DNA, the CDR3 is TGTGCCAGCAGCGCGACTAGCGGGACCCTCCCCGGGGAGCTGTTTTTT.

The chain combines TRBV5-1 with TRBJ2-3; D is undetermined. The CDR3 is 16 amino acids. Germline CDR1 and CDR2: SGHRS and YFSETQ. The V end was cut by 0 bases, the J end by 1 base, with 12 bases between. CDR3 nucleotides: TGCGCCAGCAGCTTGGGGGTTGGACCCGGCACAGATACGCAGTATTTT. Its protein is CASSLGVGPGTDTQYF.

J is TRBJ2-5 and V is TRBV2; D possibly corresponds to TRBD2 (5 bases). Trimming cost V 4 bases and J 8 bases, with 11 bases left between them. Germline CDR1 SNHLY, CDR2 FYNNEI. The length of the CDR3 is 12 residues. CDR3 sequence: CASSAAGGTQYF. The CDR3 region has the DNA TGTGCCAGCAGTGCTGCCGGAGGAACCCAGTACTTC.

CDR3: CASMITGSTAFF. The CDR3 region has the DNA TGCGCCAGCATGATAACCGGGTCGACAGCTTTCTTT. This sequence joins TRBV10-2 and TRBJ1-1; no definite D call. Germline CDR1 is WSHSY and CDR2 is SAAADI. The CDR3 loop spans 12 amino acids. V was pared by 7 bases and J by 10 bases, with 16 bases between.

The chain uses TRBV28 and TRBJ2-1, with D unresolved. Germline V gene sequence: CDR1 MDHEN, CDR2 SYDVKM. The CDR3 is made up of 16 amino acids. V lost 0 bases and J lost 4, with 13 bases in between. CDR3 sequence reads: CASSLWTDLIYNEQFF. The CDR3 DNA follows: TGTGCCAGCAGTTTATGGACGGACCTGATTTACAATGAGCAGTTCTTC.

This chain connects TRBV9 to TRBJ2-7, with TRBD2 matching over 8 bases. The CDR3 covers 13 residues. Per germline, CDR1 SGDLS and CDR2 YYNGEE. After removal of 4 bases from V and 3 bases from J, the junction contained 3 bases not matched to a gene. CDR3 amino acids: CASSNSGSYEQYF. CDR3 nucleotides: TGTGCCAGCAGCAACAGCGGGAGCTACGAGCAGTACTTC.

The count of this clone is one. The chain is built from TRBV5-4 and TRBJ2-5, with 8 bases identical to TRBD1. In germline, CDR1 is SGHNT, CDR2 YYREEE (reference sequence). The CDR3 runs to 14 residues. After removal of 4 bases from V and 4 bases from J, the junction contained 6 bases not matched to a gene. The CDR3 DNA reads as TGTGCCAGCAGCCGAGACAGGGGATTAGAGACCCAGTACTTC. Translating it yields CASSRDRGLETQYF. Combining the CDR3 with reference TRBV5-4 and TRBJ2-5 gives the whole variable domain ETGVTQSPTHLIKTRGQQVTLRCSSQSGHNTVSWYQQALGQGPQFIFQYYREEENGRGNFPPRFSGLQFPNYSSELNVNALELDDSALYLCASSRDRGLETQYFGPGTRLLVL.

This clone has a handful of counts. The J gene is TRBJ1-1, the V gene TRBV29-1; possible D gene TRBD1, 5 bases. Germline values: CDR1 SQVTM, CDR2 ANQGSEA. V was clipped by 7 bases and J by 1 base, with 13 bases between them. The CDR3 totals 13 residues. The CDR3 sequence is CSARQTKNTEAFF. DNA for the CDR3: TGCAGCGCTAGACAGACCAAGAACACTGAAGCTTTCTTT. Full variable domain (outside the CDR3, taken from reference TRBV29-1 and TRBJ1-1): SAVISQKPSRDICQRGTSLTIQCQVDSQVTMMFWYRQQPGQSLTLIATANQGSEATYESGFVIDKFPISRPNLTFSTLTVSNMSPEDSSIYLCSARQTKNTEAFFGQGTRLTVV.

The chain is built from TRBV4-2 and TRBJ2-3; tentative D call: TRBD2 (6 bases). Germline assignment: CDR1 LGHNA and CDR2 YNFKEQ. The CDR3 consists of 16 residues. Trimming removed 7 bases at V and 0 bases at J, with 17 bases between. The CDR3 sequence: CASTLRGGASTDTQYF. The CDR3, as DNA: TGTGCCAGCACCCTCCGGGGCGGGGCTAGCACAGATACGCAGTATTTT.

Notes on this clone: One junction end disagrees with the germline gene, perhaps due to a read error. The rearrangement uses TRBV7-7 and TRBJ2-2; D may be TRBD2 (6 bases). The germline V gene encodes CDR1 SSHAT and CDR2 FNYEAQ (reference sequence). The CDR3 length is 14 residues. DNA for the CDR3: TGTGCTAGCAGCTACTCGGGAGTTACCGGGGAGCTGTTTTTT. Translated: CASSYSGVTGELFF.

The V call is TRBV19, the J call TRBJ2-1, with D maybe TRBD2 (6 bases). CDR1 is LNHDA and CDR2 is SQIVND in the germline V gene (reference sequence). Trimming removed 8 bases from V and 8 bases from J, with 16 bases in between. This CDR3 contains 13 residues. This chain's CDR3 is CASAGNFLHEQFF. CDR3 nucleotide sequence: TGTGCCAGTGCGGGGAATTTTCTTCATGAGCAGTTCTTC.

Only one count was recorded for this clone. The genes are TRBV19 and TRBJ2-7; possible D gene TRBD2, 6 bases. Trimming stripped 0 bases from V and 3 bases from J, with 15 bases between. The CDR3 has 16 residues. Germline values: CDR1 LNHDA, CDR2 SQIVND (reference sequence). CDR3 nucleotide sequence: TGTGCCAGTAGTATAGATGTTGCGGGACTTGACTACGAGCAGTACTTC. Its protein is CASSIDVAGLDYEQYF. Full variable domain (remainder filled in from reference TRBV19 and TRBJ2-7): DGGITQSPKYLFRKEGQNVTLSCEQNLNHDAMYWYRQDPGQGLRLIYYSQIVNDFQKGDIAEGYSVSREKKESFPLTVTSAQKNPTAFYLCASSIDVAGLDYEQYFGPGTRLTVT.

J is TRBJ2-5 and V is TRBV28; unclear D gene. Trimming shortened V by 2 bases and J by 2 bases, and 3 bases separated the two germline ends. This CDR3 is 12 amino acids long. Germline lookup yields CDR1 MDHEN and CDR2 SYDVKM. CDR3 in amino acids: CASSLQQETQYF. The CDR3 DNA reads TGTGCCAGCAGTTTACAGCAAGAGACCCAGTACTTC.

This clone was recorded a few times. This chain connects TRBV6-5 to TRBJ1-3; 7 positions agree with TRBD1. The ends lost 5 bases at V and 4 bases at J; junction bases unmatched: 8. This CDR3 region has 15 residues. Per the germline V gene, CDR1 is MNHEY and CDR2 is SVGAGI. The CDR3 bases are TGTGCCAGCAGTCTGAACAGGGGAACCGGAAACACCATATATTTT. It codes for CASSLNRGTGNTIYF.

The rearrangement links TRBV5-6 to TRBJ2-1; TRBD1 or TRBD2 may be the D gene (9 bases each). Germline lookup yields CDR1 SGHDT and CDR2 YYEEEE. The V and J ends lost 2 bases and 7 bases respectively, with 25 bases between them. The CDR3 has 18 residues. CDR3 in amino acids: CASSFMTGGAGGWNEQFF. The DNA for the CDR3 is TGTGCCAGCAGCTTCATGACAGGGGGAGCGGGAGGTTGGAATGAGCAGTTCTTC.

Notes on this clone: The junction differs from germline at one of its ends, possibly a read error. This sequence joins TRBV10-2 and TRBJ2-7; D gene ambiguous. The CDR3 runs to 13 residues. The germline V gene encodes CDR1 WSHSY and CDR2 SAAADI. The DNA of the CDR3 is TGCGCCAGCGGTGAGTCGGAGTCCTACGAGCAGTACTTC. Encoded protein: CASGESESYEQYF.

The chain couples TRBV18 to TRBJ2-2; 7 nucleotides match TRBD1. This CDR3 has 13 amino acids. Germline V gene data show CDR1 as KGHSH and CDR2 as LQKENI. The J segment lost 10 bases and the V segment lost 4 bases, leaving 6 bases of the junction unmatched. This CDR3 is CASSQGAVAELFF. The CDR3 nucleotides are TGTGCCAGCTCACAGGGGGCTGTTGCGGAGCTGTTTTTT.

The chain couples TRBV7-2 to TRBJ2-1; 10 nucleotides align to TRBD2. CDR3 size: 15 residues. The V segment lost 5 bases and the J segment 6 bases; nucleotides outside the gene matches: 7. Per the germline V gene, CDR1 is SGHTA and CDR2 is FQGNSA. CDR3 coding DNA: TGTGCCAGCAGCCAAACTAGCGGGACGGTCAATGAGCAGTTCTTC. Translating it yields CASSQTSGTVNEQFF.

The gene calls are TRBV18 and TRBJ2-1, with D unclear. CDR3 length equals 12 residues. CDR1 KGHSH and CDR2 LQKENI come from the germline V gene. V was cut by 3 bases and J by 6 bases, with 6 bases left in between. The CDR3 reads CASSPVPNEQFF. DNA for the CDR3: TGTGCCAGCTCACCCGTTCCCAATGAGCAGTTCTTC.

This chain links TRBV5-1 with TRBJ2-5; D uncertain. V lost 0 bases to trimming and J lost 2 bases, with 14 bases between them. CDR1 and CDR2 from the germline V gene are SGHRS and YFSETQ. The CDR3 loop spans 16 amino acids. CDR3: CASSLAVSAEQETQYF. The CDR3 nucleotides read TGCGCCAGCAGCTTGGCTGTAAGCGCTGAGCAAGAGACCCAGTACTTC.